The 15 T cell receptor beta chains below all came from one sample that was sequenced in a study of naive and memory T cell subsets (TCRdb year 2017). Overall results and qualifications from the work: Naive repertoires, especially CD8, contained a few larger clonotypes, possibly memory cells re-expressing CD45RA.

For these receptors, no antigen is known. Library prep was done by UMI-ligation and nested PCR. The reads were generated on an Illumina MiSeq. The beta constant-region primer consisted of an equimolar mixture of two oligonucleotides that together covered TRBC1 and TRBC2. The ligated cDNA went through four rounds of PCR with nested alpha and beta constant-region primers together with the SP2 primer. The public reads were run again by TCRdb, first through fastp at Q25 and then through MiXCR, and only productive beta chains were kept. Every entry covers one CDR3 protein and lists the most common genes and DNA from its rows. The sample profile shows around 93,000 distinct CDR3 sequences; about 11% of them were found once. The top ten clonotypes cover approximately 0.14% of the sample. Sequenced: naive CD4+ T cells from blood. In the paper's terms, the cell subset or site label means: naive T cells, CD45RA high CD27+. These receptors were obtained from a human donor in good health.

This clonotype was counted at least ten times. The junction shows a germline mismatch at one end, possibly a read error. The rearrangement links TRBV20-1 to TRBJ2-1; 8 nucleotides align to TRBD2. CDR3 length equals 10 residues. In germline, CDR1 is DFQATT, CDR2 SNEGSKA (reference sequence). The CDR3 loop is CSASGRARSF. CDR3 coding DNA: TGCAGTGCTAGCGGGAGGGCCCGTTCATTC.

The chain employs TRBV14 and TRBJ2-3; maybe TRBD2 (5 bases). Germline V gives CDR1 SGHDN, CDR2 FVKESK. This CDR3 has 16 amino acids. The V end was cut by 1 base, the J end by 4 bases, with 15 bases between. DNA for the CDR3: TGTGCCAGCAGCCAAGGGAGGTACGAAGTCTCAGATACGCAGTATTTT. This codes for CASSQGRYEVSDTQYF.

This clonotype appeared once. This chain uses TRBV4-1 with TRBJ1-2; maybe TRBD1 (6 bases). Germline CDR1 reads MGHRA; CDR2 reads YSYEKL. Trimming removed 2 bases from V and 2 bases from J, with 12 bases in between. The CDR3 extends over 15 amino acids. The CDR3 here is CASSQTLTGNYGYTF. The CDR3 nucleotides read TGCGCCAGCAGCCAAACCCTTACAGGGAACTATGGCTACACCTTC.

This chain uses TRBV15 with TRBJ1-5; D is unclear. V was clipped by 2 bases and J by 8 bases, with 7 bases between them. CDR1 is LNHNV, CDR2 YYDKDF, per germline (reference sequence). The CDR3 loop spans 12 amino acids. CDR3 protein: CATSRRNEPQHF. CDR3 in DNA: TGTGCCACCAGCAGAAGAAATGAGCCCCAGCATTTT.

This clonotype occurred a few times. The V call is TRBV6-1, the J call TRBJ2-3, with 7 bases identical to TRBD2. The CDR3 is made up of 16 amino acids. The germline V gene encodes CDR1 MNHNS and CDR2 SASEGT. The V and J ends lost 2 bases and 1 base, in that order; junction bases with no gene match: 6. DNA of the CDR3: TGTGCCAGCAGTGAAAGAAGCGGGGTGGGCACAGATACGCAGTATTTT. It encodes CASSERSGVGTDTQYF.

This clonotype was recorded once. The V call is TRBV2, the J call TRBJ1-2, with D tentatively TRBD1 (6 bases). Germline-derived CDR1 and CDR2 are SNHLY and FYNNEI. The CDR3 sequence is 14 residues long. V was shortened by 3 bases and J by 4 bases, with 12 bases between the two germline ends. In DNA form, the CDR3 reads TGTGCCAGCAGTGACGAGGGGGTTAGCTATGGCTACACCTTC. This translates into CASSDEGVSYGYTF.

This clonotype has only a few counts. The CDR3 DNA follows: TGTGCCACCAGCAGAGATCGGGGGAGCTCTGGGGCCAACGTCCTGACTTTC. Its translation: CATSRDRGSSGANVLTF. J is TRBJ2-6 and V is TRBV15, with a tentative D call TRBD2 (6 bases). Trimming stripped 0 bases from V and 0 bases from J, with 9 bases between. This CDR3 contains 17 residues. Per the germline V gene, CDR1 is LNHNV and CDR2 is YYDKDF (reference sequence).

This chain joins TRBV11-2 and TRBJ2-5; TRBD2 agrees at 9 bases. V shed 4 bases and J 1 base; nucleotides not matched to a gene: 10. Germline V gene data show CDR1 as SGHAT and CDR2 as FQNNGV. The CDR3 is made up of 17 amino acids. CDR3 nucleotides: TGTGCCAGCAGCTCGGGGCGGGGGGGCCCTATCCAAGAGACCCAGTACTTC. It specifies CASSSGRGGPIQETQYF.

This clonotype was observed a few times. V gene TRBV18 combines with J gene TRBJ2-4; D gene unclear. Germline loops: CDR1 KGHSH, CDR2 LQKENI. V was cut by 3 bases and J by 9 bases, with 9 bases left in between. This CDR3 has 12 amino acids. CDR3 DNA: TGTGCCAGCTCACCCCAGGAACGCATTCAGTACTTC. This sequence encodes CASSPQERIQYF.

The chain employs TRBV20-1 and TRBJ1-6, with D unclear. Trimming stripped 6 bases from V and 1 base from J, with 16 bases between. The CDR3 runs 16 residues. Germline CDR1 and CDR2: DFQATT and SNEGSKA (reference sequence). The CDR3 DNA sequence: TGCAGTGCCCGGGCCCGTGTGAATTCCTATAATTCACCCCTCCACTTT. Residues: CSARARVNSYNSPLHF.

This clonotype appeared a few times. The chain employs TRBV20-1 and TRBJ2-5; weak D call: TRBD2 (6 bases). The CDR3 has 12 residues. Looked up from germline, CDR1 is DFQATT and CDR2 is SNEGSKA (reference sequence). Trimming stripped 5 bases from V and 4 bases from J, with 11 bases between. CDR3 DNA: TGCAGTGCTTCGCGGGGTGGAGAGACCCAGTACTTC. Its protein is CSASRGGETQYF.

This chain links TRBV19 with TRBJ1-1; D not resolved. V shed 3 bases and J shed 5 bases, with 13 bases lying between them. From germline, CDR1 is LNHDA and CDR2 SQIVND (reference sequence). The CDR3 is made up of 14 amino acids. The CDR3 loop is CASSMSPGGTEAFF. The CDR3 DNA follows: TGTGCCAGTAGTATGTCGCCAGGCGGGACTGAAGCTTTCTTT.

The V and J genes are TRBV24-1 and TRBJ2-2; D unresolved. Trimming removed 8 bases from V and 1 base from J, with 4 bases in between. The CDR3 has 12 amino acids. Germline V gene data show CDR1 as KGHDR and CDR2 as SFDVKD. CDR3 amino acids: CATTGNTGELFF. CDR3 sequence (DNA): TGTGCCACCACAGGGAACACCGGGGAGCTGTTTTTT.

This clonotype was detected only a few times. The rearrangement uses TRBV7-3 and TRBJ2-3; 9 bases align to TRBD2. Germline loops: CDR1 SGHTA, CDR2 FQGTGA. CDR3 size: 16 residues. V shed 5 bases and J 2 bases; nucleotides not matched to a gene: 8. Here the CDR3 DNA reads TGTGCCAGCAGCACCCCGAGCGGGAGGAACACAGATACGCAGTATTTT. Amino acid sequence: CASSTPSGRNTDTQYF.

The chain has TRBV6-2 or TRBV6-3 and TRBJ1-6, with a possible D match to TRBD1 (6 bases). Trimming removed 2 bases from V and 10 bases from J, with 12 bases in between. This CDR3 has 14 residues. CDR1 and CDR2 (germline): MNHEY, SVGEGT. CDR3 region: CASSYRGDNSPLHF. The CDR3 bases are TGTGCCAGCAGTTACCGGGGGGACAACTCACCCCTCCACTTT.